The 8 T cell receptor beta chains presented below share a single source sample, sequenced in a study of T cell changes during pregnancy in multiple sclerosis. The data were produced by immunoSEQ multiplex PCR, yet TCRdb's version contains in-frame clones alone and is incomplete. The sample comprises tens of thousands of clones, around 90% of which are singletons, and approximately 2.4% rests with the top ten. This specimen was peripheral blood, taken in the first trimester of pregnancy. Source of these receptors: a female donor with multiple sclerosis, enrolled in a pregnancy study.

The CDR3 nucleotides are TGTGCCAGCAGCTTTGCAGCGGGACTGACAGGACGGGAGCAGTTCTTC. As protein: CASSFAAGLTGREQFF. This chain joins TRBV5-8 and TRBJ2-1; D is possibly TRBD2 (7 bases). Per the germline V gene, CDR1 is SGHTS and CDR2 is YDEGEE. Trimming shortened V by 2 bases and J by 10 bases, and 22 bases separated the two germline ends. The CDR3 loop spans 16 amino acids.

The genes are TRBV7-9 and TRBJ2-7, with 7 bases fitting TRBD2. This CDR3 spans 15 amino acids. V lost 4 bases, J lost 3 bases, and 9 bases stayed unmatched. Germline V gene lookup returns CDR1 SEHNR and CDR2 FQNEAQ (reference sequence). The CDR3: CASSSPSGGDYEQYF. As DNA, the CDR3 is TGTGCCAGCAGCTCCCCTAGCGGAGGCGACTACGAGCAGTACTTC.

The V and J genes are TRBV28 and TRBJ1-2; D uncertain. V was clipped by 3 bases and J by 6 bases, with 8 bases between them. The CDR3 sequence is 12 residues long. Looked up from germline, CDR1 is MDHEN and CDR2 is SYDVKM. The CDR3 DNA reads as TGTGCCAGCAGTTTTCGGGGAAATGGCTACACCTTC. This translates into CASSFRGNGYTF.

The CDR3, as DNA: TGTGCCAGCAGTCCCACGTGGGGGCCCACAGATACGCAGTATTTT. Its protein is CASSPTWGPTDTQYF. This chain links TRBV27 with TRBJ2-3, with D perhaps matching TRBD1 (6 bases). The CDR3 covers 15 residues. V gave up 5 bases and J gave up 2 bases, with 14 bases separating them. In germline, CDR1 is MNHEY, CDR2 SMNVEV (reference sequence).

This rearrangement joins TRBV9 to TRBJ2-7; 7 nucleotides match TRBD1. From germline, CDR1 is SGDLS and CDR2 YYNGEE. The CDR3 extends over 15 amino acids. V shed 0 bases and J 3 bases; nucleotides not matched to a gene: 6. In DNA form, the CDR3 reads TGTGCCAGCAGCGTAGCGGCAGGGGGTTTCTACGAGCAGTACTTC. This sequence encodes CASSVAAGGFYEQYF. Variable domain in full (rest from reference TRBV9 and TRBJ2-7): DSGVTQTPKHLITATGQRVTLRCSPRSGDLSVYWYQQSLDQGLQFLIQYYNGEERAKGNILERFSAQQFPDLHSELNLSSLELGDSALYFCASSVAAGGFYEQYFGPGTRLTVT.

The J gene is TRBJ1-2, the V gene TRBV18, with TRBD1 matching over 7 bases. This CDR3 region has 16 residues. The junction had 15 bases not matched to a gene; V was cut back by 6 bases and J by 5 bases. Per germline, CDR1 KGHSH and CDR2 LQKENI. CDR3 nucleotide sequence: TGTGCCAGCTCGGTCCTCCCGGGGACAGAAGAGTATGGCTACACCTTC. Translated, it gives CASSVLPGTEEYGYTF.

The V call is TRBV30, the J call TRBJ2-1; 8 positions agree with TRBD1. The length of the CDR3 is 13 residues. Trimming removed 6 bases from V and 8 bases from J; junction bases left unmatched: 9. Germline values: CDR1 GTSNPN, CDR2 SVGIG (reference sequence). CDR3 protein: CACHRTGSDEQFF. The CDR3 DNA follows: TGTGCCTGTCACCGGACAGGGAGCGATGAGCAGTTCTTC.

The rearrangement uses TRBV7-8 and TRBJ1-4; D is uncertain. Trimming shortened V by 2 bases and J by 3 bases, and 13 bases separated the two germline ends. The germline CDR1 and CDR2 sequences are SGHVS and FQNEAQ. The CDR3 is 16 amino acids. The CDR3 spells CASSLFDRGPNEKLFF. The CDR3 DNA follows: TGTGCCAGCAGCTTATTCGACCGTGGGCCTAATGAAAAACTGTTTTTT.